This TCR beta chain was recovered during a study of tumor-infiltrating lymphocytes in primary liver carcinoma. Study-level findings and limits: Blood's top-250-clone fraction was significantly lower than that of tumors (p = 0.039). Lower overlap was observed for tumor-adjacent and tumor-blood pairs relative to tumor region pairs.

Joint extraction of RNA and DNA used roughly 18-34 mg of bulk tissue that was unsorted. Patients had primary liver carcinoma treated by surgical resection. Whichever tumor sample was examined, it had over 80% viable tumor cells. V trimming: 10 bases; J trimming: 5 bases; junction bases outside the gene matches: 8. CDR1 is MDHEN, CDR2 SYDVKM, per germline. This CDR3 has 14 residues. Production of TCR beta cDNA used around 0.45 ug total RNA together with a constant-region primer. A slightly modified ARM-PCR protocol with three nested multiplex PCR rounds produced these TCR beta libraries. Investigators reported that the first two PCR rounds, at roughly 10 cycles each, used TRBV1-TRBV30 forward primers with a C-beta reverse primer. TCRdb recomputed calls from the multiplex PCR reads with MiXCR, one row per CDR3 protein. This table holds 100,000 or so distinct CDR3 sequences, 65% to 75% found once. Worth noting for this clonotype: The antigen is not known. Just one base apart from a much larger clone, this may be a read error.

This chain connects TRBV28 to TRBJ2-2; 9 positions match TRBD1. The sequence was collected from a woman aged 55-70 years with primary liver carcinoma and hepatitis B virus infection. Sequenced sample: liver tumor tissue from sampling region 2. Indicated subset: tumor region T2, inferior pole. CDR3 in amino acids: CANRGQGWTGELFF. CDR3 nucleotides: TGTGCCAACAGGGGACAGGGTTGGACCGGGGAGCTGTTTTTT.